Included here is one T cell receptor beta chain sequence, with context. This clone was counted a single time. Its antigen is still unknown. The record has no base qualities; no much larger clone is one base away. The cohort consisted of 666 healthy bone marrow donors. At the time of sampling, all cohort members were nominally healthy, though unrecorded immune exposures were likely present. The donor was CMV seropositive and was included in the group of some 290 seropositive cohort members. A peripheral blood sample was provided by each donor, and peripheral blood mononuclear cells were used for TCR beta sequencing. The Qiagen DNeasy Blood Extraction Kit was used to extract genomic DNA from the blood cell samples. The data stem from a study of cytomegalovirus exposure and HLA in healthy donors listed by TCRdb under 2017. About the full investigation: An earlier analysis of 550 to 700 of the donors reported about 290 Gb of sequence data and 120 million or so unique TCR beta sequences from 150 million to 200 million T cells. Both class I and class II loci were covered by HLA typing, at four-digit resolution. A later analysis re-examined previously published TCR beta repertoires from about 700 donors and added high-resolution HLA genotyping to investigate patterns of TCR occurrence. The T cell repertoires of roughly 660 subjects were profiled by immunosequencing and related to cytomegalovirus serostatus. Besides the first cohort of 550 to 750 subjects, a separate validation cohort made up of around 120 different subjects was used. In a later genetic analysis, genome-wide SNP genotypes for about 55% of the roughly 700 donors were used, and that subset was treated as a discovery cohort. The number of typed donors differed by locus: about 620-640 for A, B, C, DRB1 and DQB1; about 520 for DQA1; 606 for DPA1; and about 450 for DPB1. All discovery cohort repertoires had been generated on a single sequencing platform. To decide whether each TCR beta V gene segment behaved as functional or pseudogenic, an earlier analysis of some 600 of the donors relied on high-throughput TCR beta sequencing. To predict cytomegalovirus infection status, the study brought together high-throughput TCR immunosequencing, statistical association of individual TCRs with disease status, and machine learning. On average, 235,054 unique TCR beta nucleotide sequences were sequenced per donor among more than 350 genotyped donors of the cohort, with roughly 18% of those sequences being non-productive. Because of strong linkage in the cohort, five DR-DQ haplotypes were treated as single units for association and clustering. Donor age, sex, ethnicity and CMV serostatus were compiled alongside the repertoire data. In the later analysis, no new phenotypic data were used to find candidate immune exposures; instead, reliance was placed on TCR beta sequences and their occurrence across donors. Roughly 310 gigabases of sequencing data and tens of millions of unique TCR sequences were included in an early release covering 500 to 750 HLA-typed donors. Of the roughly 400 genotyped donors, around 81% fell in the genetic ancestry cluster associated with self-reported Caucasian donors. The aim of the study was to test whether cataloging public T cell receptors could identify signatures of past pathogen exposure.

From cysteine to phenylalanine, the CDR3 is 14 amino acids long. Kept here is only the CDR3 DNA, which spans 42 bases and is read in frame from base 1. Per the germline V gene (reference sequence), SGHNT is the CDR1 and YYREEE is the CDR2. At the junction V is shortened by 0 bases and J by 3 bases; bases outside the gene matches: 2. Broad study findings and their caveats: When HLA alleles, especially DR and DQ, strongly co-occurred, attributing TCR associations to individual alleles was difficult. A cluster of highly shared sequence variants was judged likely to represent a technical artifact of the sequencing pipeline. In a later genetic analysis, fewer N-insertions in productive TCRs were reported among donors in an Asian-associated ancestry cluster than the roughly 640-donor mean. A further reported finding was that TCR beta sequences accurately predicted the HLA-A and HLA-B alleles for most subjects in the first cohort. Several of the top co-occurrence clusters appeared to be linked to parvovirus B19, influenza, CMV and Epstein-Barr virus, according to a later analysis. Correlated functional status among segregating V segments might be attributable to linkage disequilibrium, but an unknown experimental factor could not be ruled out. In a later analysis, TCR association rates were found to vary across HLA loci, with the most associated TCRs seen for DRB1 alleles and the fewest for HLA-C alleles. Because counts were too low, around 18 rarely observed V segments, including chromosome 9 orphons, were left out of the earlier analysis of 587 of the donors. Three of the identified cytomegalovirus-associated TCR beta chains were confirmed in vitro to be specific for cytomegalovirus antigens. A later analysis found that HLA-associated TCR beta chains were more clonally expanded and had lower generation probabilities than equally common non-associated chains. In both the original and validation cohorts, the classifier was reported to diagnose cytomegalovirus status with high specificity and sensitivity. An earlier analysis of several hundred of the donors showed that most TCR beta V segments appeared in productive rearrangements either about 87% or about 30% of the time, which broadly matched IMGT annotations. The presence/absence analyses assumed that sequencing depth was roughly uniform across donors, and that assumption may not be true. CMV serostatus was the only immune exposure information available for the cohort. In a later analysis, most CMV-associated TCR beta chains were found to appear HLA-restricted, with HLA associations seemingly driven largely by CMV exposure. A total of 164 TCR beta chains were listed by the study as associated with cytomegalovirus. The cohort was sequenced for TCR beta chains only, and without alpha or paired-chain data the features that could be detected were limited. It was suggested by the authors that the approach could potentially be generalized to other disease states and immunological phenotypes. In a later analysis, around 17,000 TCR beta sequences were associated with specific HLA alleles at a false discovery rate of 0.05. Because some donors lacked HLA typing at each locus, the association tests relied only on the typed subset. Most TCR sequences were seen in very few donors, while some public TCRs were found in many individuals. A later genetic analysis associated a missense DCLRE1C variant with V-gene and J-gene trimming of TCR beta chains, and an independent cohort replicated the association. Some IMGT-functional V segments, including TRBV6-2 and TRBV6-3, could not be told apart with the 87-base-pair reads, so those segments were excluded.

Receptor amplification or capture employed the immunoSEQ multiplex PCR assay. The multiplex PCR relied on a mix of 60 forward primers for TCR Vbeta segments and 13 reverse primers for TCR Jbeta segments. The CDR3 region of rearranged TCR beta genes was amplified from genomic DNA with a multiplex PCR assay. The amplified TCR beta libraries were sequenced on the Illumina HiSeq System as 87-base-pair reads. The published analysis was carried out like this. A later analysis counted tens of millions of unique TCR beta chains across the roughly 700 repertoires, and some 11 million of these chains were shared by at least two donors. To remove PCR and sequencing errors, raw reads were error-corrected and collapsed into unique sequences using a nearest-neighbor algorithm that merged closely related sequences. Alignment of CDR3 sequences to IMGT reference sequences was used to assign V, D and J gene segments. For a sequence to be retained, a match of at least six nucleotides to both a V gene segment and a J gene segment was required. A rearrangement was called productive if the CDR3 had no stop codons and remained in frame with V and J, and every other rearrangement was called non-productive. Following IMGT convention, CDR3 was defined as the stretch from the second conserved V-encoded cysteine to the conserved J-encoded phenylalanine. Sequences without an unambiguous match to a single V gene segment were excluded from the earlier analysis of 500 to 700 of the donors. In an earlier analysis of more than 500 of the donors, a V segment was called functional when productive rearrangements were above 56.7%, and segregating when the standard deviation between donors exceeded 5%. To diagnose cytomegalovirus status from the catalog of TCR beta chain sequences, a statistical classification framework was built. V and J gene assignment, in a later analysis, came from comparing TCR nucleotide sequences with IMGT/GENE-DB human TR gene sequences. In a later analysis, CDR3 sequences and most-parsimonious VDJ recombination scenarios were assigned using the TCRdist pipeline. In a later analysis, each TCR beta chain was defined by its CDR3 amino acid sequence together with its V-gene family, and reads without a unique V-gene family were excluded. In a later analysis, 550 to 650 highly shared, low-generation-probability nucleotide sequences were removed to address suspected cross-contamination and a sequencing artifact. A later analysis calculated a clonal expansion index for each public chain from normalized within-repertoire ranks of inferred template counts. A later analysis computed generation probabilities with a VDJ recombination model fitted to out-of-frame rearrangements, and checked the results against IGoR. In a later analysis, TCR-TCR, TCR-HLA and TCR-CMV co-occurrence was scored with hypergeometric tests, and a repertoire-size bias correction was applied to TCR pairs. To estimate false discovery rates, a later analysis permuted the HLA or CMV assignments 20 times. In a later analysis, co-occurring TCRs were grouped with DBSCAN, and TCRdist sequence similarity was added when clustering was performed within HLA-allele-positive subsets. Co-occurrence clustering excluded repertoires with fewer than 30,000 or more than 120,000 public chains, plus five with anomalous nucleotide sharing. The clones in this table, taken by TCRdb from immuneACCESS, are in-frame only. Not every clone is retained; where verified, under half of the shortfall comes from an unresolved V gene, and the cause of the rest is unknown. V, J and clone size derive from that table, while D and trimming were established from the DNA sequence. In this sample the table shows approximately 150,000 clones, around two thirds of which occur a single time. In total, the top ten clones hold about 10% of the sample.

The rearrangement combines TRBV5-4 with TRBJ2-7; the central 8 bases match TRBD2. The sample was PBMCs. The TCR comes from a young man in good health and CMV-seropositive. The bases are TGTGCCAGCAGCTTGGGACTAGCGCGCTACGAGCAGTACTTC. Its protein is CASSLGLARYEQYF.